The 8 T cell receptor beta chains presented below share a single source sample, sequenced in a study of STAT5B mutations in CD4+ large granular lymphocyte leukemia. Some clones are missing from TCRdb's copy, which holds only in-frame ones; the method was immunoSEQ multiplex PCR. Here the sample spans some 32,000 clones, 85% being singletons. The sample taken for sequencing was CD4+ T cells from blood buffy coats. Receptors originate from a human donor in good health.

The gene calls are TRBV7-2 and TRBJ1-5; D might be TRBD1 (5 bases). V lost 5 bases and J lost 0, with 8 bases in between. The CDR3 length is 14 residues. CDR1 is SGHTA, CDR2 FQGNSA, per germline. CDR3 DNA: TGTGCCAGCAGCGTCGACAGTAGCAATCAGCCCCAGCATTTT. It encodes CASSVDSSNQPQHF.

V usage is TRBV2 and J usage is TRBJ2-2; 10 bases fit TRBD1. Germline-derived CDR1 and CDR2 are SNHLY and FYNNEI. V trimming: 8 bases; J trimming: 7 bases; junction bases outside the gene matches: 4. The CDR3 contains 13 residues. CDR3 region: CASRQGAIGELFF. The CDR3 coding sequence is TGTGCCAGCCGACAGGGGGCAATCGGGGAGCTGTTTTTT.

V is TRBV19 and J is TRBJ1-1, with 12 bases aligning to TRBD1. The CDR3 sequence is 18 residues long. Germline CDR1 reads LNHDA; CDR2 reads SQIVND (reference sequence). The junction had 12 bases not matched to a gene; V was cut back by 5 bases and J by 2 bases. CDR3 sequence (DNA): TGTGCCAGTAGTCCCTGGGGGACAGGGGGCCGAAGTAACACTGAAGCTTTCTTT. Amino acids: CASSPWGTGGRSNTEAFF.

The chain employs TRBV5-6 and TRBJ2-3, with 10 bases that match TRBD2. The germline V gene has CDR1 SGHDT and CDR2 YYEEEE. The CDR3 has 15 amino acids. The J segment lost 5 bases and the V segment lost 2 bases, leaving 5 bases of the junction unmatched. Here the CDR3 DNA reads TGTGCCAGCAGCTTAGCGGGAGGGCCTGAAGATACGCAGTATTTT. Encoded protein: CASSLAGGPEDTQYF.

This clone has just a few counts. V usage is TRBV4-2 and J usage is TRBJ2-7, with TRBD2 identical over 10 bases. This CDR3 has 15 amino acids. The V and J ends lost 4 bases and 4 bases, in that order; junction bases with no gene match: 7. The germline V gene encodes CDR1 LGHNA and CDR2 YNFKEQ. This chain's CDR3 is CASSPLAGELYEQYF. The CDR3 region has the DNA TGTGCCAGCAGCCCCCTAGCGGGAGAGCTATACGAGCAGTACTTC.

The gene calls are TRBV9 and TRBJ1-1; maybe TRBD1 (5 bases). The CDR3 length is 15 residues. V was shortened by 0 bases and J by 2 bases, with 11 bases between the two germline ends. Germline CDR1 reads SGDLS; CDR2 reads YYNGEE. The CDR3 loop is CASSVAGGKNTEAFF. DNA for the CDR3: TGTGCCAGCAGCGTAGCGGGGGGAAAAAACACTGAAGCTTTCTTT.

The CDR3 loop reads CASSPSWTGLYNEQFF. CDR3 sequence (DNA): TGTGCCAGCAGTCCATCTTGGACAGGACTCTACAATGAGCAGTTCTTC. The rearrangement joins TRBV27 to TRBJ2-1, with 7 positions matching TRBD1. CDR3 length: 16 amino acids. V was pared by 5 bases and J by 3 bases, with 10 bases of the junction left unmatched. Germline assignment: CDR1 MNHEY and CDR2 SMNVEV (reference sequence).

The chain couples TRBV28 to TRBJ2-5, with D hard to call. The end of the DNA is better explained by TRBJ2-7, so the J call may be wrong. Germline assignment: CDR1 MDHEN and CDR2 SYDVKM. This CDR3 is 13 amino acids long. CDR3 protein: CASRNQAPGEQYF. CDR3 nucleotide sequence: TGTGCCAGCCGAAACCAGGCTCCGGGCGAGCAGTACTTC.